A single sample is the source of the 10 T cell receptor beta chains below, sequenced in a study of cytomegalovirus exposure and HLA in healthy donors (TCRdb year 2017). The library relied on the immunoSEQ multiplex PCR assay. The multiplex PCR relied on a mix of 60 forward primers for TCR Vbeta segments and 13 reverse primers for TCR Jbeta segments. TCRdb mirrors the immuneACCESS table, restricted to in-frame sequences. Some clones are absent from its copies; in checked studies, under half trace to an unresolved V gene, and the reason for the others is unknown. A total of 100,000 to 140,000 clones appear in this sample, 82% of them only once. The ten biggest clones cover less than 3.5% of the sample. Sequencing used PBMCs. All receptors come from a man aged 25-40 years in good health and CMV-seropositive.

V usage is TRBV2 and J usage is TRBJ2-3; 11 nucleotides match TRBD2. CDR1 and CDR2 from the germline V gene are SNHLY and FYNNEI. The junction had 15 bases not matched to a gene; V was cut back by 10 bases and J by 9 bases. The CDR3 contains 15 residues. The CDR3 loop reads CATQTSGDGPWTQYF. CDR3 coding DNA: TGTGCCACCCAGACTAGCGGGGACGGGCCGTGGACGCAGTATTTT.

V usage is TRBV5-4 and J usage is TRBJ2-4; the D is unclear. This CDR3 spans 12 amino acids. The V end lost 0 bases, the J end lost 8 bases, and 6 bases lay between the germline ends. Germline V gene lookup returns CDR1 SGHNT and CDR2 YYREEE (reference sequence). The DNA for the CDR3 is TGTGCCAGCAGCTTGGACCGGGACATTCAGTACTTC. Amino acids: CASSLDRDIQYF. The full variable domain, with the rest looked up from reference TRBV5-4 and TRBJ2-4, is ETGVTQSPTHLIKTRGQQVTLRCSSQSGHNTVSWYQQALGQGPQFIFQYYREEENGRGNFPPRFSGLQFPNYSSELNVNALELDDSALYLCASSLDRDIQYFGAGTRLSVL.

This clone came up a few times. V and J are TRBV5-1 and TRBJ2-3; 10 bases match TRBD1. The CDR3 totals 15 residues. Germline lookup yields CDR1 SGHRS and CDR2 YFSETQ. V shed 5 bases and J 1 base; nucleotides not matched to a gene: 4. CDR3 protein: CASRDGTGGTDTQYF. CDR3 sequence (DNA): TGCGCCAGCAGGGATGGGACAGGGGGCACAGATACGCAGTATTTT.

About this clone itself: A read error may account for a junction end that differs from germline. This sequence joins TRBV5-1 and TRBJ2-1; 9 bases map to TRBD1. The CDR3 is 12 residues long. Germline CDR1 and CDR2: SGHRS and YFSETQ. The CDR3 DNA follows: TGCGCCAGCAGCGCTCAGGGACAGGGCACGGTCTTC. Its translation is CASSAQGQGTVF.

This clone has only one observation. The chain links TRBV6-6 to TRBJ2-3; TRBD2 matches at 8 bases. The CDR3 is 16 amino acids. V lost 6 bases and J lost 1; bases outside the gene matches: 9. Germline V gene data show CDR1 as MNHNY and CDR2 as SVGAGI (reference sequence). The CDR3 is CASRAGGRGGTDTQYF. The DNA for the CDR3 is TGTGCCAGCAGGGCGGGAGGAAGGGGTGGCACAGATACGCAGTATTTT.

This clone was seen just once. V gene TRBV6-1 combines with J gene TRBJ2-7; 7 bases are a match to TRBD1. Losses at the gene ends were 4 bases for V and 3 bases for J; bases not matched to a gene: 6. Per the germline V gene, CDR1 is MNHNS and CDR2 is SASEGT. CDR3 length: 14 residues. CDR3 bases: TGTGCCAGCAGTGTTCAGGGGGTAGACTACGAGCAGTACTTC. Protein product: CASSVQGVDYEQYF.

The chain couples TRBV6-6 to TRBJ1-1; TRBD1 agrees at 9 bases. CDR3 length: 16 amino acids. CDR1 and CDR2 from the germline V gene are MNHNY and SVGAGI (reference sequence). Trimming at V came to 6 bases and at J to 1 base, leaving 9 bases not matched to a gene. CDR3 loop: CASSAPGQGENTEAFF. CDR3 in DNA: TGTGCCAGCAGCGCACCGGGACAGGGAGAGAACACTGAAGCTTTCTTT.

V gene TRBV5-6 combines with J gene TRBJ2-6, with D possibly TRBD1 on 5 matching bases. The CDR3 runs 15 residues. V was cut by 4 bases and J by 1 base, with 9 bases left in between. CDR1 is SGHDT and CDR2 is YYEEEE in the germline V gene. The CDR3 here is CASSPTGSGANVLTF. Written as DNA, the CDR3 is TGTGCCAGCAGCCCTACAGGTTCTGGGGCCAACGTCCTGACTTTC.

This clone was seen just once. The rearrangement uses TRBV27 and TRBJ2-7, with 8 bases identical to TRBD1. CDR1 and CDR2 from the germline V gene are MNHEY and SMNVEV (reference sequence). The ends lost 6 bases at V and 4 bases at J; junction bases unmatched: 17. The CDR3 runs 17 residues. CDR3 protein: CASRDTLRGQEDYEQYF. The CDR3 DNA is TGTGCCAGCAGAGACACTTTGAGGGGACAGGAAGATTACGAGCAGTACTTC.

The chain employs TRBV19 and TRBJ1-4; the D gene is possibly TRBD1 (5 bases). This CDR3 region has 16 residues. CDR1 and CDR2 from the germline V gene are LNHDA and SQIVND (reference sequence). Trimming removed 7 bases from V and 0 bases from J, with 15 bases in between. The CDR3 loop reads CASMGRVGATNEKLFF. The CDR3 nucleotides are TGTGCCAGTATGGGCAGGGTTGGAGCAACTAATGAAAAACTGTTTTTT.